Below are 4 T cell receptor beta chains sequenced from a single sample in a study of blood T cell repertoires in COVID-19. The protocol was immunoSEQ multiplex PCR, while the TCRdb copy is restricted to in-frame clones and leaves out a portion. The sample records a few hundred thousand clones, around nine tenths being singletons. The specimen was PBMCs or T cells enriched from blood (not recorded which). The receptors stem from a woman aged 55-69 years who had recovered from COVID-19.

The gene calls are TRBV7-9 and TRBJ1-2; weak D call: TRBD1 (6 bases). Germline V gene lookup returns CDR1 SEHNR and CDR2 FQNEAQ (reference sequence). The ends were cut back, 6 bases at V and 8 bases at J, with 16 bases in the middle. The CDR3 is made up of 13 amino acids. The CDR3 region has the DNA TGTGCCAGCAGTTCCGACAGGTGGGGCGGCTACACCTTC. Protein product: CASSSDRWGGYTF.

This clone was observed a single time. The chain employs TRBV4-2 and TRBJ1-5, with TRBD1 as a possible D gene (5 bases). V lost 3 bases and J lost 7, with 19 bases in between. This CDR3 has 16 amino acids. Germline-derived CDR1 and CDR2 are LGHNA and YNFKEQ. This CDR3 is CASSQELGVRAQPQHF. CDR3 nucleotide sequence: TGTGCCAGCAGCCAGGAGCTTGGGGTCAGGGCACAGCCCCAGCATTTT.

V gene TRBV28 combines with J gene TRBJ1-4; D not certain. Trimming pared 6 bases from V and 8 bases from J, leaving 16 bases between. CDR1 is MDHEN and CDR2 is SYDVKM in the germline V gene. The CDR3 extends over 14 amino acids. The CDR3 bases are TGTGCCAGCAGCCAAGTTACTTTACGGGAAAAACTGTTTTTT. Residues: CASSQVTLREKLFF.

V usage is TRBV4-2 and J usage is TRBJ1-1; D ambiguous. The germline V gene has CDR1 LGHNA and CDR2 YNFKEQ. CDR3 length: 16 residues. The ends were cut back, 0 bases at V and 0 bases at J, with 11 bases in the middle. The CDR3 coding sequence is TGTGCCAGCAGCCAAGATACCACTTTGGTGAACACTGAAGCTTTCTTT. This gives the protein CASSQDTTLVNTEAFF.